The source of this T cell receptor (beta chain) is a study of shared clonotypes between healthy human individuals. The study, taken as a whole, reports: In general, naive subsets displayed greater estimated richness than memory subsets did. The four-donor shared clonotypes exceeded non-shared clonotypes in generation probability, with non-shared ones scoring lower. The genetic and exposure-history diversity represented was limited by few donors.

Comment on this clone: Antigen unknown.

Naive-designated CD8 cells lacked CD45RO, were positively enriched for CCR7, and omitted terminally differentiated effector memory CD45RA+ cells. CDR3 length equals 14 residues. Germline CDR1 and CDR2: MDHEN and SYDVKM. The germline V and J ends were trimmed by 7 bases and 6 bases, with 19 bases remaining between them. Genomic DNA (from each subset) was split evenly across several immunoSEQ plates. TCRdb keeps only in-frame clones here, not all; method: immunoSEQ multiplex PCR. The profile shows approximately 1.9 million clones, 93% of them singletons. Sequenced input: naive CD8+ T cells from PBMCs. The origin of this receptor is a man in his late teens or twenties in good health. Some clones in this sample may be carry-over from other donors' samples. V usage is TRBV28 and J usage is TRBJ2-7, with a tentative D call TRBD1 (6 bases). The CDR3 region has the DNA TGTGCCAGCACCTGCCGCAGGGGTTCGTGCGAGCAGTACTTC. Translation: CASTCRRGSCEQYF.